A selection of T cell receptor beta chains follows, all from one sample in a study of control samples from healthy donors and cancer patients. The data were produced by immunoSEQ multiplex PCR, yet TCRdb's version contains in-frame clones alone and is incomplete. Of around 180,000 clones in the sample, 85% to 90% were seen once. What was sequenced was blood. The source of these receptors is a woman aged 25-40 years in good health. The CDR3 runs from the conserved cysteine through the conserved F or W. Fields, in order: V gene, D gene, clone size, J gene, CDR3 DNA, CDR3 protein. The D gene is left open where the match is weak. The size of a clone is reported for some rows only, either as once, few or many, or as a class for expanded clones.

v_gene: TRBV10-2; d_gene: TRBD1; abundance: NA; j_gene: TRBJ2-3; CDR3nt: TGCGCCAGCAGCCGACAGGGGACGGACACAGATACGCAGTATTTT; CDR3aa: CASSRQGTDTDTQYF
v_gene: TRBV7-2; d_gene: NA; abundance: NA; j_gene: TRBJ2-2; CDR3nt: TGTGCCAGCAGTCCTAACAGGGAAAGGGCCGGGGAGCTGTTTTTT; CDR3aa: CASSPNRERAGELFF
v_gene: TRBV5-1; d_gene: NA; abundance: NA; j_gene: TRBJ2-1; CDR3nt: TGCGCCAGCAGCTTGGAGGGACAGGGACTAGATGAGCAGTTCTTC; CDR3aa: CASSLEGQGLDEQFF
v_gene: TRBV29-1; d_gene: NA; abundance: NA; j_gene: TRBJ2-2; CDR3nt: TGCAGCGTAGACGCCGGACTCCACGGGGAGCTGTTTTTT; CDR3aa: CSVDAGLHGELFF
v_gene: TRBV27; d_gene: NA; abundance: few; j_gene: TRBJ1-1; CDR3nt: TGTGCCAGCAGTTCAGGCACCATGGCGGGCACTGAAGCTTTCTTT; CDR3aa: CASSSGTMAGTEAFF
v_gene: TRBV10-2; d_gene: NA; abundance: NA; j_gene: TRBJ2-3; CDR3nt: TGCGCCAGCACCCCCGGAAGCGCAGATACGCAGTATTTT; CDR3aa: CASTPGSADTQYF
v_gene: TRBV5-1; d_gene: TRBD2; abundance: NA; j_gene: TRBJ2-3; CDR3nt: TGCGCCAGCAGCTTTATCAGCGGGGGGCCAACGGATACGCAGTATTTT; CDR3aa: CASSFISGGPTDTQYF
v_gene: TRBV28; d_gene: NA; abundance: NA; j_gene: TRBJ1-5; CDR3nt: TGTGCCAGCATCAAAGCGGGAAACCAGCCCCAGCATTTT; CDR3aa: CASIKAGNQPQHF
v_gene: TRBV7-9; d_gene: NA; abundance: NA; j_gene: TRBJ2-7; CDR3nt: TGTGCCAGCAGCCGCGAGTACGAGCAGTACTTC; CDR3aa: CASSREYEQYF
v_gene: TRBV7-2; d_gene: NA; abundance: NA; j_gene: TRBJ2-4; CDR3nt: TGTGCCAGCAGCCCCGGGCCTAAGCCAACCATTCAGTACTTC; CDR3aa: CASSPGPKPTIQYF